These 25 T cell receptor beta chains were all obtained from the same sample, sequenced in a study of CD8+ T cells in alopecia areata. Treatment meaning: oral pan-JAK inhibitor, 5-10 mg twice daily. In each case, RNA was isolated and then reverse transcribed into cDNA as the sequencing template. Sequencing was performed with immunoSEQ multiplex PCR; in TCRdb, only in-frame clones are kept and a portion is missing. The profile shows about 120,000 clones, more than 40% of them singletons. Material: CD4+ T cells sorted from blood, obtained at week 4, from a patient treated with tofacitinib. Receptors originate from a human donor with alopecia areata.

This clone was counted a few times. The J gene is TRBJ1-1, the V gene TRBV5-1; D call uncertain. V lost 7 bases and J lost 1, with 17 bases in between. The CDR3 is 15 amino acids. Germline V gene data show CDR1 as SGHRS and CDR2 as YFSETQ. The CDR3 spells CASSITGSQNTEAFF. In DNA form, the CDR3 reads TGCGCCAGCTCAATCACCGGGAGTCAGAACACTGAAGCTTTCTTT.

This chain joins TRBV7-9 and TRBJ1-1, with D hard to call. Germline lookup yields CDR1 SEHNR and CDR2 FQNEAQ (reference sequence). The ends were cut back, 1 base at V and 6 bases at J, with 9 bases in the middle. This CDR3 has 13 residues. The CDR3 DNA reads as TGTGCCAGCAGCTTAGGGGCTATCCCTGAAGCTTTCTTT. Protein: CASSLGAIPEAFF.

This clone came up a few times. J is TRBJ2-3 and V is TRBV18, with 11 nucleotides matching TRBD1. The J segment lost 3 bases and the V segment lost 5 bases, leaving 4 bases of the junction unmatched. CDR3 size: 15 residues. The germline CDR1 and CDR2 sequences are KGHSH and LQKENI. CDR3 in DNA: TGTGCCAGCTCAAAAGGACAGGGGGCGACAGATACGCAGTATTTT. Protein product: CASSKGQGATDTQYF.

This chain links TRBV30 with TRBJ1-1; D is undetermined. Trimming cost V 2 bases and J 5 bases, with 12 bases left between them. The CDR3 runs to 13 residues. CDR1 is GTSNPN and CDR2 is SVGIG in the germline V gene (reference sequence). For the CDR3, the DNA is TGTGCCTGGAGTAGTGAACTTGATACTGAAGCTTTCTTT. Translating gives CAWSSELDTEAFF.

DNA for the CDR3: TGCAGCGCCCTTACAGGTCTCTATGGCTACACCTTC. It encodes CSALTGLYGYTF. This sequence joins TRBV29-1 and TRBJ1-2, with D possibly TRBD1 on 5 matching bases. The V gene lost 7 bases and the J gene lost 4 bases, with 13 bases spanning the gap. This CDR3 contains 12 residues. Germline assignment: CDR1 SQVTM and CDR2 ANQGSEA.

J is TRBJ1-1 and V is TRBV29-1; possibly TRBD1 for D (5 bases). V dropped 4 bases and J dropped 2 bases, with 11 bases sitting between them. This CDR3 is 13 amino acids long. The germline V gene encodes CDR1 SQVTM and CDR2 ANQGSEA. CDR3 in amino acids: CSVAGTINTEAFF. The CDR3 nucleotides are TGCAGCGTTGCAGGGACGATTAACACTGAAGCTTTCTTT.

The CDR3 DNA sequence: TGTGCCAGCGGGACGGTCTCCTACGAGCAGTACTTC. It codes for CASGTVSYEQYF. This chain uses TRBV9 with TRBJ2-7; D tentatively reads TRBD1 or TRBD2 (5 bases each). The CDR3 contains 12 residues. Germline V gene data show CDR1 as SGDLS and CDR2 as YYNGEE. V was trimmed by 7 bases and J by 0 bases, leaving 8 bases between them.

This clone was picked up a small number of times. The chain has TRBV27 and TRBJ2-7; a weak D match, TRBD1 (6 bases). The CDR3 has 13 residues. The germline V gene encodes CDR1 MNHEY and CDR2 SMNVEV (reference sequence). V was cut by 8 bases and J by 3 bases, with 14 bases left in between. The CDR3 loop is CASSRDTGYEQYF. The CDR3 bases are TGTGCCAGCTCTCGGGACACCGGCTACGAGCAGTACTTC.

The CDR3 sequence is CSVSRTAQAFF. The CDR3 bases are TGCAGCGTCTCTCGGACCGCCCAGGCTTTCTTT. This chain connects TRBV29-1 to TRBJ1-1; no firm D call. This CDR3 is 11 amino acids long. V lost 6 bases to trimming and J lost 11 bases, with 16 bases between them. Germline loops: CDR1 SQVTM, CDR2 ANQGSEA.

This clone has more than one count but fewer than ten. The chain employs TRBV29-1 and TRBJ2-5, with D possibly called TRBD1 or TRBD2 (5 bases each). The DNA end is more similar to TRBJ2-7, so the J call may be wrong. CDR3 length: 12 amino acids. Per germline, CDR1 SQVTM and CDR2 ANQGSEA. The CDR3 bases are TGCAGCGTTGAAGGGGACGGATACGAGCAGTACTTC. Amino acid sequence: CSVEGDGYEQYF.

The chain employs TRBV6-5 and TRBJ1-2; 8 nucleotides align to TRBD1. The CDR3 loop spans 15 amino acids. After removal of 4 bases from V and 1 base from J, the junction contained 5 bases not matched to a gene. Germline loops: CDR1 MNHEY, CDR2 SVGAGI. The DNA for the CDR3 is TGTGCCAGCAGTTTCAACAGGGGGTTTAACTATGGCTACACCTTC. This gives the protein CASSFNRGFNYGYTF.

This rearrangement joins TRBV7-9 to TRBJ2-3; TRBD1 matches at 9 bases. CDR1 is SEHNR and CDR2 is FQNEAQ in the germline V gene (reference sequence). The CDR3 extends over 15 amino acids. The ends lost 5 bases at V and 3 bases at J; junction bases unmatched: 6. The CDR3 DNA sequence: TGTGCCAGCAGCGCCCACAGGGGGCGTACAGATACGCAGTATTTT. It is translated as CASSAHRGRTDTQYF.

The chain is built from TRBV6-5 and TRBJ2-7, with D possibly TRBD1 on 5 matching bases. The CDR3 runs to 14 residues. CDR1 and CDR2 from the germline V gene are MNHEY and SVGAGI. V was trimmed by 0 bases and J by 2 bases, leaving 8 bases between them. The CDR3 DNA reads as TGTGCCAGCAGTTACTCTCCAGGGCCCTACGAGCAGTACTTC. Its translation is CASSYSPGPYEQYF.

This chain joins TRBV6-5 and TRBJ2-1, with D perhaps being TRBD1 or TRBD2 (5 bases each). V gave up 6 bases and J gave up 9 bases, with 18 bases separating them. Germline V lookup: CDR1 MNHEY, CDR2 SVGAGI. The length of the CDR3 is 14 residues. The CDR3 sequence is CASRPGTSEGEQFF. CDR3 in DNA: TGTGCCAGCAGGCCCGGGACCAGCGAGGGTGAGCAGTTCTTC.

The V and J genes are TRBV5-1 and TRBJ2-7; the match to TRBD1 covers 8 bases. The CDR3 runs to 15 residues. The J segment lost 6 bases and the V segment lost 0 bases, leaving 8 bases of the junction unmatched. Germline CDR1 and CDR2: SGHRS and YFSETQ. This chain's CDR3 is CASSLAQGAQGEQYF. The CDR3 DNA reads as TGCGCCAGCAGCTTGGCCCAGGGGGCGCAGGGCGAGCAGTACTTC.

With respect to this clone: Other DNA sequences within the sample encode an identical CDR3. The chain uses TRBV6-5 and TRBJ2-2; no clear D gene. CDR3 length equals 12 residues. Germline loops: CDR1 MNHEY, CDR2 SVGAGI. V was pared by 3 bases and J by 2 bases, with 1 base between. The CDR3 coding sequence is TGTGCCAGCAGTTATAACACCGGGGAGCTGTTTTTT. It yields the protein CASSYNTGELFF.

In this sample, this clone turned up a few times. The chain links TRBV7-9 to TRBJ2-1, with D perhaps matching TRBD2 (6 bases). Deletions cut 2 bases from V and 2 bases from J, with 13 bases between. This CDR3 has 16 amino acids. Germline V lookup: CDR1 SEHNR, CDR2 FQNEAQ (reference sequence). This CDR3 reads CASSLFGGTTYNEQFF. The DNA of the CDR3 is TGTGCCAGCAGCTTATTCGGCGGGACGACCTACAATGAGCAGTTCTTC.

The chain carries TRBV29-1 and TRBJ1-2; D unclear. This CDR3 has 11 residues. Germline V CDR1 and CDR2: SQVTM, ANQGSEA. V lost 7 bases to trimming and J lost 6 bases, with 12 bases between them. The CDR3: CSAPQEHGYTF. Written as DNA, the CDR3 is TGCAGCGCCCCTCAGGAACATGGCTACACCTTC.

This clone has a single count. This chain joins TRBV7-9 and TRBJ1-2; D is undetermined. The germline CDR1 and CDR2 sequences are SEHNR and FQNEAQ (reference sequence). The V end was cut by 5 bases, the J end by 8 bases, with 12 bases between. This CDR3 has 12 amino acids. CDR3 protein: CASSPRGDGYTF. For the CDR3, the DNA is TGTGCCAGCAGCCCGCGGGGTGACGGCTACACCTTC.

This clone was counted between two and nine times. The gene calls are TRBV5-6 and TRBJ2-1; 11 nucleotides line up with TRBD2. Germline V gene sequence: CDR1 SGHDT, CDR2 YYEEEE. V gave up 2 bases and J gave up 9 bases; unmatched junction bases: 7. There are 15 residues in the CDR3. CDR3 protein: CASSFLAGGKGEQFF. CDR3 DNA: TGTGCCAGCAGCTTCTTAGCGGGAGGGAAGGGTGAGCAGTTCTTC.

The chain combines TRBV7-9 with TRBJ1-2, with D unresolved. Germline V gene lookup returns CDR1 SEHNR and CDR2 FQNEAQ (reference sequence). The CDR3 runs to 16 residues. V was clipped by 2 bases and J by 1 base, with 14 bases between them. CDR3 sequence reads: CASSLRLQGNNYGYTF. CDR3 in DNA: TGTGCCAGCAGCTTACGTCTCCAAGGGAATAACTATGGCTACACCTTC.

This clone is medium-sized (0.01 to 0.1%) within its sample. The chain links TRBV6-6 to TRBJ2-7, with 9 bases aligning to TRBD1. The CDR3 runs to 15 residues. Per the germline V gene, CDR1 is MNHNY and CDR2 is SVGAGI (reference sequence). V dropped 6 bases and J dropped 5; count of bases not matched to a gene: 11. The CDR3 DNA is TGTGCCAGCAGGATGTTACAGGGGGCATTCCACGAGCAGTACTTC. Amino acids: CASRMLQGAFHEQYF.

The V and J genes are TRBV30 and TRBJ2-7; no clear D. The CDR3 totals 13 residues. With 1 base removed from V and 2 bases from J, the gap between germline ends came to 9 bases. Germline CDR1 is GTSNPN and CDR2 is SVGIG (reference sequence). Written as DNA, the CDR3 is TGTGCCTGGAGTGGGGGTATGGCCTACGAGCAGTACTTC. It yields the protein CAWSGGMAYEQYF. Supplemented by reference TRBV30 and TRBJ2-7, the full variable domain reads SQTIHQWPATLVQPVGSPLSLECTVEGTSNPNLYWYRQAAGRGLQLLFYSVGIGQISSEVPQNLSASRPQDRQFILSSKKLLLSDSGFYLCAWSGGMAYEQYFGPGTRLTVT.

This rearrangement joins TRBV15 to TRBJ2-3, with 15 bases aligning to TRBD2. Germline-derived CDR1 and CDR2 are LNHNV and YYDKDF (reference sequence). V lost 3 bases to trimming and J lost 2 bases; unmatched junction nucleotides: 6. The CDR3 has 18 amino acids. CDR3 coding DNA: TGTGCCACCAGCAGCGACTGGACTAGCGGGAGGGACACAGATACGCAGTATTTT. This gives the protein CATSSDWTSGRDTDTQYF.

The V call is TRBV2, the J call TRBJ2-3; D possibly corresponds to TRBD2 (5 bases). V dropped 8 bases and J dropped 0 bases, with 12 bases sitting between them. Germline CDR1 SNHLY, CDR2 FYNNEI. This CDR3 comprises 14 residues. The CDR3 DNA reads as TGTGCCAGCTTCGACGGAGGAAGCACAGATACGCAGTATTTT. Its translation: CASFDGGSTDTQYF.